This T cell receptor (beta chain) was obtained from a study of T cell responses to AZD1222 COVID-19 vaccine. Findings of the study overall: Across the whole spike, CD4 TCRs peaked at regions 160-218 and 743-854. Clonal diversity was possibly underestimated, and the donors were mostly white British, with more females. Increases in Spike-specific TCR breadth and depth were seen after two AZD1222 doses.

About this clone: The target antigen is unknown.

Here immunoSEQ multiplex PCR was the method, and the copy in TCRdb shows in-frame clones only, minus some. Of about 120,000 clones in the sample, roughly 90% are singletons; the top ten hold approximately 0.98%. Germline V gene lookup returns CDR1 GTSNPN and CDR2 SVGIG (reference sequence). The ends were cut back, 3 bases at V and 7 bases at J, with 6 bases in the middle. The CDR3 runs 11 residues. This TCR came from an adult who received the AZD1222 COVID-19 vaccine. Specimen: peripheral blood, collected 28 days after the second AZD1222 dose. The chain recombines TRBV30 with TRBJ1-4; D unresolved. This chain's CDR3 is CAWSIREKLFF. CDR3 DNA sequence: TGTGCCTGGAGCATCCGTGAAAAACTGTTTTTT.